Listed below are T cell receptor beta chains from one sample, sequenced in a study of blood T cell repertoires in COVID-19. Here immunoSEQ multiplex PCR was the method, and the copy in TCRdb shows in-frame clones only, minus some. Of around 54,000 clones in the sample, roughly 87% were seen once. The sample comprised peripheral blood. Receptors were obtained from a human donor in a cohort sampled during active COVID-19. CDR3s include the opening cysteine and the closing phenylalanine or tryptophan. Fields, in order: V gene, J gene, D gene, clone size, CDR3 protein, CDR3 DNA. The D gene is left open where the match is weak. Clone size is not always given. Where it is, it says once, few, many or a class for expanded clones.

TRBV6-6	TRBJ2-7	TRBD2	-	CASRGGTSGSREQYF	TGTGCCAGCAGAGGGGGGACTAGCGGGAGTCGCGAGCAGTACTTC
TRBV6-5	TRBJ1-4	-	-	CASRVSATNEKLFF	TGTGCCAGCAGAGTTAGTGCAACTAATGAAAAACTGTTTTTT
TRBV7-9	TRBJ1-1	TRBD1	-	CASSKQGAAGTEAFF	TGTGCCAGCAGCAAGCAGGGGGCGGCGGGCACTGAAGCTTTCTTT
TRBV4-2	TRBJ2-7	TRBD2	-	CASSQDGTSDTFSYEQYF	TGTGCCAGCAGCCAAGACGGGACTAGCGACACTTTCTCCTACGAGCAGTACTTC
TRBV11-2	TRBJ2-7	TRBD2	-	CASSSILRGESYEQYF	TGTGCCAGCAGCTCCATCCTCCGGGGGGAGTCGTACGAGCAGTACTTC
TRBV6-2/TRBV6-3	TRBJ2-1	TRBD2	-	CASSLAGGVYNEQFF	TGTGCCAGCAGCTTAGCGGGAGGGGTCTACAATGAGCAGTTCTTC
TRBV2	TRBJ1-4	TRBD1	-	CASSEEGDRVGEKLFF	TGTGCCAGCAGTGAGGAAGGGGACAGGGTTGGTGAAAAACTGTTTTTT
TRBV9	TRBJ2-4	TRBD1	-	CASSVTTGKAKNIQYF	TGTGCCAGCAGCGTTACGACAGGGAAAGCCAAAAACATTCAGTACTTC
TRBV27	TRBJ1-5	-	-	CARENSNQPQHF	TGTGCCAGGGAGAATAGCAATCAGCCCCAGCATTTT
TRBV3-1/TRBV3-2	TRBJ2-7	TRBD2	-	CASRRSAGGGEQYF	TGTGCCAGCAGGCGGTCAGCGGGAGGGGGGGAGCAGTACTTC
TRBV6-5	TRBJ1-3	-	-	CASSYSLDTGNTIYF	TGTGCCAGCAGCTACTCCCTGGACACTGGAAACACCATATATTTT
TRBV19	TRBJ1-2	-	-	CASSIDGNRGYTF	TGTGCCAGTAGTATAGACGGGAATAGAGGCTACACCTTC
TRBV11-3	TRBJ1-6	TRBD1	-	CASSFRDRGPSPLHF	TGTGCCAGCAGCTTTCGGGACAGGGGGCCTTCACCCCTCCACTTT
TRBV19	TRBJ2-2	TRBD1	-	CASSPGQVISTGELFF	TGTGCCAGTAGTCCGGGACAGGTGATTAGCACCGGGGAGCTGTTTTTT
TRBV6-1	TRBJ2-5	-	-	CASSEIGGETQYF	TGTGCCAGCAGTGAGATAGGGGGAGAGACCCAGTACTTC
TRBV3-1/TRBV3-2	TRBJ2-7	TRBD2	-	CASSQASGSVHEQYF	TGTGCCAGCAGCCAAGCTAGCGGGAGTGTTCACGAGCAGTACTTC
TRBV7-9	TRBJ1-1	-	-	CASSLAARQGTEAFF	TGTGCCAGCAGCTTAGCAGCCCGTCAGGGCACTGAAGCTTTCTTT
TRBV14	TRBJ1-2	TRBD1	-	CASSRMQGDGYTF	TGTGCCAGCAGTCGTATGCAGGGGGATGGCTACACCTTC
TRBV5-1	TRBJ2-1	TRBD2	-	CASSLPGGNNEQFF	TGCGCCAGCAGCTTACCGGGAGGGAACAATGAGCAGTTCTTC
TRBV15	TRBJ2-1	-	once	CATRPQPSNEQFF	TGTGCCACCAGACCACAGCCGAGCAATGAGCAGTTCTTC
TRBV27	TRBJ2-3	-	once	CASRTGTSTDTQYF	TGTGCCAGCAGAACCGGGACAAGCACAGATACGCAGTATTTT
TRBV2	TRBJ2-1	TRBD1	-	CASSRGQVIYNEQFF	TGTGCCAGCAGTCGGGGACAGGTGATTTACAATGAGCAGTTCTTC
TRBV5-1	TRBJ2-2	TRBD2	-	CASSSTSGRAVGDTGELFF	TGCGCCAGCAGCTCTACTAGCGGGAGGGCAGTCGGGGACACCGGGGAGCTGTTTTTT
TRBV28	TRBJ2-5	-	-	CASTPDSLWETQYF	TGTGCCAGCACCCCCGACAGCTTGTGGGAGACCCAGTACTTC
TRBV18	TRBJ1-1	-	once	CASSPPGDRRAFF	TGTGCCAGCTCACCACCGGGAGACCGGCGAGCTTTCTTT
TRBV5-1	TRBJ2-5	-	-	CASSLQVQETQYF	TGCGCCAGCAGCTTGCAGGTGCAAGAGACCCAGTACTTC
TRBV6-1	TRBJ1-1	-	-	CASSDRDTEAFF	TGTGCCAGCAGTGACAGGGACACTGAAGCTTTCTTT
TRBV6-2/TRBV6-3	TRBJ2-6	TRBD1	once	CASSPGQGAAGANVLTF	TGTGCCAGCAGCCCTGGACAGGGGGCAGCTGGGGCCAACGTCCTGACTTTC
TRBV6-5	TRBJ1-5	-	-	CASSYSGPGSGQPQHF	TGTGCCAGCAGTTACTCGGGTCCGGGCAGCGGTCAGCCCCAGCATTTT
TRBV18	TRBJ2-1	-	few	CASSPHAKSSYNEQFF	TGTGCCAGCTCACCACACGCCAAGAGCTCCTACAATGAGCAGTTCTTC
TRBV2	TRBJ1-2	-	-	CASSEQGQNYGYTF	TGTGCCAGCAGTGAACAGGGGCAGAACTATGGCTACACCTTC
TRBV19	TRBJ1-3	TRBD1	-	CASSIQGELSGNTIYF	TGTGCCAGTAGTATCCAGGGGGAATTATCTGGAAACACCATATATTTT
TRBV5-8	TRBJ2-7	-	few	CASSLSAGSSYEQYF	TGTGCCAGCAGCTTGTCGGCGGGAAGCTCCTACGAGCAGTACTTC
TRBV5-8	TRBJ2-1	TRBD1	-	CASSYRDRTYNEQFF	TGTGCCAGCAGCTACCGGGACAGGACCTACAATGAGCAGTTCTTC
TRBV7-2	TRBJ2-5	TRBD2	-	CASSPGLAGVLETQYF	TGTGCCAGCAGCCCCGGACTAGCGGGAGTTCTAGAGACCCAGTACTTC
TRBV30	TRBJ1-6	TRBD1	-	CAWSPNRLGGFSPLHF	TGTGCCTGGAGTCCTAATCGGCTAGGGGGCTTTTCACCCCTCCACTTT
TRBV19	TRBJ1-5	TRBD1	-	CASSIGGGQGSQPQHF	TGTGCCAGTAGTATAGGAGGGGGACAGGGTAGCCAGCCCCAGCATTTT
TRBV28	TRBJ2-1	TRBD1	-	CASSTHTGGMVEQFF	TGTGCCAGCAGTACCCATACAGGGGGTATGGTTGAGCAGTTCTTC